This T cell receptor beta chain was identified in a study of OX40 agonist ivuxolimab in advanced cancers. A note on the overall study: Ivuxolimab was an agonistic, fully human IgG2 monoclonal antibody directed against OX40 (CD134), a costimulatory receptor. Patients were allowed to have had prior anti-PD-1, anti-PD-L1 or anti-CTLA-4 therapy, and 30% to 40% of the dose-escalation patients had previously received checkpoint inhibitors. Of the roughly 53 patients in dose escalation, 19 had hepatocellular carcinoma, approximately 15 had melanoma, 9 had renal cell carcinoma and 9 had head and neck cancer. Intravenous ivuxolimab was administered to patients every 2 weeks at six dose levels: 0.01, 0.1, 0.3, 1.5, 3 and 10 mg/kg. The paper reports the monotherapy dose-escalation portion (N of about 50 patients) of the phase I ivuxolimab trial. The point of sequencing TCRbeta in the periphery was to test whether ivuxolimab changed TCR sequence diversity and drove clonal T-cell expansion. The dose-escalation cohort was 82.7% male with a mean age of approximately 60 years, ranging from roughly 23 to 79. Partial responses were achieved by three dose-escalation patients, of whom one had hepatocellular carcinoma and two had cutaneous melanoma. Beyond this particular receptor, the publication reports: Low levels of normalized T-cell clonal expansion were also shown by some nonresponding patients. Partial responders in the 0.1-3.0 mg/kg groups had among the lowest normalized peripheral clonal expansion, especially among CD8+ T cells. After ivuxolimab, expanded clones were on average more numerous among CD8+ T cells than among CD4+ T cells. At doses of 0.1 to 3.0 mg/kg, clonal expansion of both CD4+ and CD8+ blood T cells was observed from baseline to week 6. Antigen specificity was not determined for the clonally expanded peripheral T cells.

Patients with autoimmune disease history or receiving systemic immunosuppression were excluded from the trial. In every dose cohort, peripheral blood was drawn for TCR sequencing at baseline, cycle 4 day 1, and cycle 7 day 1. The samples were drawn from a first-in-human, open-label, multicenter phase I dose-escalation trial of ivuxolimab. Adults with locally advanced or metastatic head and neck squamous cell, hepatocellular, melanoma or renal cell carcinoma were enrolled in the trial. Before TCR sequencing, CD4+ and CD8+ T cells were separately sorted from peripheral blood. Genomic DNA was isolated from the sorted cells so that the TCRbeta CDR3 region could be sequenced. The immunoSEQ Assay was used for sequencing of TCRbeta CDR3 regions. TCRdb obtained this table from immuneACCESS and retained in-frame rearrangements with V and J assigned. These tables miss some clones; where compared with another copy, unresolved V genes account for less than half of the shortfall, and the remainder is unexplained. A total of some 60,000 clones appear in this sample, 65% to 85% of them only once. The top ten clonotypes cover around 27% of the sample.

The CDR3 runs 15 residues from the cysteine to the phenylalanine. The kept DNA is CDR3 alone, 45 bases in frame from the first base. Here V drops 5 bases and J drops 2 bases, and the junction holds 6 bases not matched to any gene. Via the germline V gene, CDR1 is SNHLY and CDR2 FYNNEI. This clone occurred once. What antigen it recognizes has not been identified. Within one base of it there is no much larger clone, and no base qualities were kept. The V gene is TRBV2 and the J gene is TRBJ1-2, with 9 bases aligning to TRBD1. The sample consisted of CD4+ or CD8+ T cells sorted from blood, taken in a trial of the OX40 agonist ivuxolimab. This receptor was taken from an adult with an advanced solid tumor such as melanoma, head and neck, liver or kidney cancer. In nucleotide form, the sequence is TGTGCCAGCAGTCAAAACAGGGGGCCAAACTATGGCTACACCTTC. It is translated as CASSQNRGPNYGYTF.